The rows below give T cell receptor beta chains drawn from one sample of a study of T cell clonotyping in hematopoietic cell transplantation. TCRdb keeps only in-frame clones here, not all; method: immunoSEQ multiplex PCR. This sample has approximately 46,000 clones; about nine tenths occur once, and the top ten carry about 6%. The sample was peripheral blood mononuclear cells, taken before stem cell transplant. Every receptor here comes from a man between 60 and 70 years old with biphenotypic leukemia. Some clones in this sample may be carry-over from other donors' samples. Both conserved end residues are part of each CDR3. A D gene is named only where the DNA matches it firmly. A row's size may be missing; if present it is once, few, many or a size class.

v_gene	j_gene	abundance	d_gene	CDR3nt	CDR3aa
TRBV6-1	TRBJ2-7	NA	NA	TGTGCCAGCAGTGGTGAAGGCTACGAGCAGTACTTC	CASSGEGYEQYF
TRBV6-1	TRBJ2-2	NA	NA	TGTGCCAGCAGGGCCGAGGCCCCAAGAGGGCTGTTTTTT	CASRAEAPRGLFF
TRBV6-5	TRBJ1-2	NA	TRBD1	TGTGCCAGCAGTTCCGGGACAGGGTTTTATGGCTACACCTTC	CASSSGTGFYGYTF
TRBV2	TRBJ2-7	NA	NA	TGTGCCAGCGAACAGACAGGTTTCTACGAGCAGTACTTC	CASEQTGFYEQYF
TRBV2	TRBJ1-2	NA	NA	TGTGCCAGCAGTGGGATGCTCGGAACCTATGGCTACACCTTC	CASSGMLGTYGYTF
TRBV6-1	TRBJ2-7	NA	TRBD2	TGTGCCAGCAGTGAGGGAGGGGTCTCCTACGAGCAGTACTTC	CASSEGGVSYEQYF
TRBV4-2	TRBJ1-4	NA	NA	TGTGCCAGCAGCCTGGTTCTCGGCCCTAATGAAAAACTGTTTTTT	CASSLVLGPNEKLFF
TRBV5-6	TRBJ1-5	NA	TRBD1	TGTGCCAGCAGCTTAGGGACAGGCAATCAGCCCCAGCATTTT	CASSLGTGNQPQHF
TRBV2	TRBJ1-2	NA	NA	TGTGCCAGCAGTGAGTGGAGATCACCGGGTGGCTACACCTTC	CASSEWRSPGGYTF
TRBV5-1	TRBJ2-7	NA	TRBD1	TGCGCCAGCAGCCTTCTGGGGACAGGGGCGTTGGAGCAGTACTTC	CASSLLGTGALEQYF
TRBV27	TRBJ2-1	NA	TRBD1	TGTGCCAGCAGGGGACAGGGAATCAATGAGCAGTTCTTC	CASRGQGINEQFF
TRBV6-6	TRBJ2-1	NA	TRBD2	TGTGCCAGCAGCCCTCCGGGACTAGCGGAATACAATGAGCAGTTCTTC	CASSPPGLAEYNEQFF
TRBV30	TRBJ1-2	NA	TRBD1	TGTGCCTGGTGGCTAATAGAGAGACAGGGGTTAAATGGCTACACCTTC	CAWWLIERQGLNGYTF
TRBV6-1	TRBJ1-2	few	TRBD1	TGTGCCAGCAGTGAGGACAGGGCGCATGGCTACACCTTC	CASSEDRAHGYTF
TRBV30	TRBJ1-1	NA	NA	TGTGCCTGGAGTCCTTTAACAGGGAACACTGAAGCTTTCTTT	CAWSPLTGNTEAFF
TRBV11-3	TRBJ1-2	few	NA	TGTGCCAGCAGCTTAAGCTCCGGCGGAGGCTACACCTTC	CASSLSSGGGYTF
TRBV7-2	TRBJ2-1	NA	NA	TGTGCCAGCAGCTTTAGACAGCCGGCTGAGCAGTTCTTC	CASSFRQPAEQFF
TRBV7-2	TRBJ2-2	NA	NA	TGTGCCAGCAGCTTAGGACGGTACACCGGGGAGCTGTTTTTT	CASSLGRYTGELFF
TRBV6-1	TRBJ2-7	NA	NA	TGTGCCAGCAGTGAAACTTGGCCCGTAAGCGAGCAGTACTTC	CASSETWPVSEQYF
TRBV30	TRBJ1-5	NA	NA	TGTGCCTGGAGTGTACAGGGTTCGGAGCCCCAGCATTTT	CAWSVQGSEPQHF
TRBV7-2	TRBJ1-3	NA	NA	TGTGCCAGCAGCTTAGTAGCCGGAGATGGGTTTGGAAACACCATATATTTT	CASSLVAGDGFGNTIYF
TRBV6-5	TRBJ1-2	NA	NA	TGTGCCAGCAGGCGGGTGGGAGTCTATGGCTACACCTTC	CASRRVGVYGYTF
TRBV25-1	TRBJ1-1	once	NA	TGTGCCAGCAGCCTCGGGGCATCCAGCAAGGAAGCTTTCTTT	CASSLGASSKEAFF
TRBV9	TRBJ2-5	NA	NA	TGTGCCAGCAGCGTTACAACGAGGGAAGAAGAGACCCAGTACTTC	CASSVTTREEETQYF
TRBV7-2	TRBJ1-5	NA	TRBD1	TGTGCCAGCAGCTTGCGACAGGGAAGTCAGCCCCAGCATTTT	CASSLRQGSQPQHF
TRBV7-2	TRBJ2-3	NA	NA	TGTGCCAGCAGCTTAGACGTTAGGGCGCAGTATTTT	CASSLDVRAQYF
TRBV28	TRBJ1-1	NA	NA	TGTGCCAGCAGTCATAGGGACCGAGGGACTGAAGCTTTCTTT	CASSHRDRGTEAFF
TRBV27	TRBJ1-1	medium-sized	NA	TGTGCCAGCAGCCAGGCCCTTTCCCCTGAAGCTTTCTTT	CASSQALSPEAFF
TRBV27	TRBJ2-2	NA	NA	TGTGCCAGCAGTTTAAGGGGCGGGGCCGGGGAGCTGTTTTTT	CASSLRGGAGELFF
TRBV5-1	TRBJ1-4	NA	NA	TGCGCCAGCAGCCTTGACATGTCTAATGAAAAACTGTTTTTT	CASSLDMSNEKLFF
TRBV7-8	TRBJ1-5	NA	NA	TGTGCCAGCAGCTTAGAAAGGACAGATAGCAATCAGCCCCAGCATTTT	CASSLERTDSNQPQHF
TRBV5-8	TRBJ1-5	NA	NA	TGTGCCAGCAGCTTCCGGGGGAATAGCAATCAGCCCCAGCATTTT	CASSFRGNSNQPQHF
TRBV7-8	TRBJ1-1	NA	NA	TGTGCCAGCAGCCACGGGACGGCGGTCACTGAAGCTTTCTTT	CASSHGTAVTEAFF
TRBV28	TRBJ1-5	NA	NA	TGTGCCAGCAGAGCCGGGGGCGGGCCCCAGCATTTT	CASRAGGGPQHF
TRBV28	TRBJ1-4	NA	NA	TGTGCCAGCAGTTTCGGTCAGACTAATGAAAAACTGTTTTTT	CASSFGQTNEKLFF
TRBV5-4	TRBJ2-2	NA	NA	TGTGCCAGCAGCTCTTACACCGGGGAGCTGTTTTTT	CASSSYTGELFF
TRBV19	TRBJ2-7	NA	TRBD2	TGTGCCAGTAGTATATCAGCCGGGACTAGCGGGACCAGTCCCTACGAGCAGTACTTC	CASSISAGTSGTSPYEQYF
TRBV5-6	TRBJ2-2	NA	NA	TGTGCCAGCAGCCCCGACCGGCTCGACACCGGGGAGCTGTTTTTT	CASSPDRLDTGELFF
TRBV27	TRBJ1-5	few	NA	TGTGCCAGCAGTTTATTTGGGGGATCAAATCAGCCCCAGCATTTT	CASSLFGGSNQPQHF